The clone carrying this T cell receptor beta chain appeared many times. Its target is not known. These data are taken from a study of identical twins. General study points: Memory repertoires showed no such pattern, whereas abundant cord blood beta clonotypes carried fewer insertions. Models underestimated TCR alpha sharing (out-of-frame) in monozygotic twins.

MiXCR, run by TCRdb on the 5' RACE reads, gives a single entry per CDR3 protein. The repertoire holds around 650,000 distinct CDR3 sequences, 7% to 7.5% seen once, with roughly 1.6% in the top ten. The ends were cut back, 3 bases at V and 2 bases at J, with 5 bases in the middle. CDR3 length: 14 residues. Germline CDR1 is LGHDT and CDR2 is YNNKEL (reference sequence). The sample was also linked to a second study, of yellow fever vaccine responses in identical twins.

The sequencing sample was made of PBMCs. This sequence joins TRBV3-1 and TRBJ2-6, with D unclear. The sequence came from a woman under 30 in good health. The CDR3 spells CASSHLTGANVLTF. The CDR3 nucleotides read TGTGCCAGCAGCCACCTGACTGGGGCCAACGTCCTGACTTTC.